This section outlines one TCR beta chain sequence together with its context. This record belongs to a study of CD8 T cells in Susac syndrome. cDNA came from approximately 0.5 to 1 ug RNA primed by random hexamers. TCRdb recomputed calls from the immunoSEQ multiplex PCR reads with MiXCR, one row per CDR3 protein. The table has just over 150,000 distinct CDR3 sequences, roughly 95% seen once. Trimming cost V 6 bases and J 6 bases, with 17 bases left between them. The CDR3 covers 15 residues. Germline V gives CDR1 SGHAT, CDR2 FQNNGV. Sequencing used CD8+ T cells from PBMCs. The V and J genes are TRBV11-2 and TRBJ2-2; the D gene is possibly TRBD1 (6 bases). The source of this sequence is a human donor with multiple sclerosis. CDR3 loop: CASSGTSVVPGELFF. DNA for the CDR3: TGTGCCAGCAGTGGGACAAGTGTAGTTCCCGGGGAGCTGTTTTTT.